These 17 T cell receptor beta chains were sequenced from one sample in a study of blood T cell repertoires in COVID-19. Using immunoSEQ multiplex PCR, the repertoire was profiled, and TCRdb retains in-frame clones only, with some absent. The sample includes approximately 350,000 clones, roughly nine tenths of them seen just once. The specimen was peripheral blood. These receptors originate from a woman aged 25 to 45 with COVID-19, enrolled during active disease.

The chain carries TRBV10-3 and TRBJ2-2; the D gene is possibly TRBD2 (6 bases). CDR3 size: 16 residues. Trimming pared 4 bases from V and 3 bases from J, leaving 15 bases between. Germline-derived CDR1 and CDR2 are ENHRY and SYGVKD. The CDR3 nucleotides are TGTGCCATCAGTGGCTCGGGAGTTTCGGACACCGGGGAGCTGTTTTTT. Translating gives CAISGSGVSDTGELFF.

The rearrangement uses TRBV28 and TRBJ1-5; perhaps TRBD1 as D (6 bases). V was trimmed by 5 bases and J by 4 bases, leaving 15 bases between them. Germline CDR1 is MDHEN and CDR2 is SYDVKM. This CDR3 spans 15 amino acids. The CDR3, as DNA: TGTGCCAGCAGTCTGGACGGGACATCGAATCAGCCCCAGCATTTT. This translates into CASSLDGTSNQPQHF.

This chain connects TRBV7-2 to TRBJ1-4, with 9 bases identical to TRBD1. Trimming removed 5 bases from V and 14 bases from J; junction bases left unmatched: 18. The CDR3 runs to 16 residues. Germline V gene sequence: CDR1 SGHTA, CDR2 FQGNSA. The CDR3 sequence is CASSPMGLGQGTELFF. The CDR3 nucleotides are TGTGCCAGCAGCCCCATGGGGTTGGGACAGGGAACAGAGCTGTTTTTT.

The V and J genes are TRBV5-5 and TRBJ2-3; D might be TRBD1 (6 bases). Trimming cost V 2 bases and J 6 bases, with 13 bases left between them. Germline V gene data show CDR1 as SGHKS and CDR2 as YYEKEE (reference sequence). This CDR3 contains 14 residues. The CDR3 coding sequence is TGTGCCAGCAGCTTTGGACAGTCCGTGGATACGCAGTATTTT. Encoded protein: CASSFGQSVDTQYF.

The chain couples TRBV11-3 to TRBJ2-3; D is undetermined. Germline V gene data show CDR1 as SGHNT and CDR2 as YENEEA. CDR3 size: 15 residues. V shed 0 bases and J shed 0 bases, with 7 bases lying between them. As DNA, the CDR3 is TGTGCCAGCAGCTTAGAGGCACCTAGCACAGATACGCAGTATTTT. Amino acid sequence: CASSLEAPSTDTQYF.

This chain uses TRBV10-1 with TRBJ2-1; TRBD2 agrees at 7 bases. The J segment lost 6 bases and the V segment lost 2 bases, leaving 1 base of the junction unmatched. Germline-derived CDR1 and CDR2 are WNHNN and SYGVQD (reference sequence). The CDR3 spans 13 residues. In DNA form, the CDR3 reads TGCGCCAGCAGTGAGGGACTAGTCAATGAGCAGTTCTTC. It translates to CASSEGLVNEQFF.

V and J are TRBV4-3 and TRBJ2-1; D might be TRBD2 (6 bases). CDR3 length equals 13 residues. Trimming shortened V by 11 bases and J by 5 bases, and 16 bases separated the two germline ends. Germline assignment: CDR1 LGHNA and CDR2 YSLEER. This chain's CDR3 is CAGGLRSNNEQFF. CDR3 coding DNA: TGCGCCGGCGGACTAAGGTCGAACAATGAGCAGTTCTTC.

The chain joins TRBV10-1 to TRBJ2-7; D may be TRBD2 (6 bases). The CDR3 loop spans 15 amino acids. Germline-derived CDR1 and CDR2 are WNHNN and SYGVQD (reference sequence). Trimming stripped 3 bases from V and 0 bases from J, with 12 bases between. CDR3 residues: CASSEIAGSSYEQYF. DNA for the CDR3: TGCGCCAGCAGTGAAATAGCCGGGAGCTCCTACGAGCAGTACTTC.

V and J are TRBV6-5 and TRBJ2-7; 10 nucleotides agree with TRBD2. Germline V gene data show CDR1 as MNHEY and CDR2 as SVGAGI. This CDR3 is built from 16 residues. V lost 4 bases and J lost 3; bases outside the gene matches: 9. In DNA form, the CDR3 reads TGTGCCAGCAGTTCGGAGCGGACTAGCGGCAGCTACGAGCAGTACTTC. Protein: CASSSERTSGSYEQYF.

CDR3 sequence (DNA): TGTGCCAGCAGTAAGACAGGGGAGAACACTGAAGCTTTCTTT. The encoded protein is CASSKTGENTEAFF. The chain is built from TRBV6-5 and TRBJ1-1; 8 positions match TRBD1. The germline V gene has CDR1 MNHEY and CDR2 SVGAGI. Trimming cost V 5 bases and J 1 base; bases outside gene matches: 3. The CDR3 has 14 residues.

CDR3 region: CASSPPGLAPYNEQFF. The CDR3 nucleotides are TGCGCCAGCAGCCCCCCGGGACTAGCTCCTTACAATGAGCAGTTCTTC. The V and J genes are TRBV4-1 and TRBJ2-1, with 9 bases identical to TRBD2. Germline V gene data show CDR1 as MGHRA and CDR2 as YSYEKL. This CDR3 contains 16 residues. Trimming removed 4 bases from V and 4 bases from J; junction bases left unmatched: 8.

The CDR3 coding sequence is TGTGCCAGCAGGCGATTTAGGACAGCAAACACCGGGGAGCTGTTTTTT. Protein: CASRRFRTANTGELFF. The chain uses TRBV5-4 and TRBJ2-2; weak D call: TRBD1 (6 bases). This CDR3 is built from 16 residues. CDR1 is SGHNT, CDR2 YYREEE, per germline (reference sequence). V lost 5 bases and J lost 2, with 16 bases in between.

The chain links TRBV2 to TRBJ1-1; D call uncertain. Germline CDR1 reads SNHLY; CDR2 reads FYNNEI. There are 17 residues in the CDR3. The ends were cut back, 5 bases at V and 4 bases at J, with 23 bases in the middle. The chain's CDR3 is CASSWLFFREESTEAFF. The CDR3 DNA is TGTGCCAGCAGTTGGCTGTTTTTTAGGGAGGAGAGCACTGAAGCTTTCTTT.

This chain connects TRBV11-2 to TRBJ2-1, with 9 positions matching TRBD2. This CDR3 is 17 amino acids long. The germline CDR1 and CDR2 sequences are SGHAT and FQNNGV. J was trimmed by 10 bases and V by 3 bases; bases with no gene match: 16. The CDR3 sequence is CASSFLRVAGGLEEQFF. The CDR3 DNA is TGTGCCAGCAGCTTCCTCCGGGTGGCGGGAGGGCTAGAAGAGCAGTTCTTC.

The chain employs TRBV27 and TRBJ2-1; TRBD2 aligns across 8 bases. V lost 10 bases, J lost 8 bases, and 16 bases stayed unmatched. CDR1 MNHEY and CDR2 SMNVEV come from the germline V gene (reference sequence). This CDR3 is built from 15 residues. The CDR3 DNA follows: TGTGCCACCGAGGCTAGCGGGTTATTAAGCGATGAGCAGTTCTTC. As protein: CATEASGLLSDEQFF.

This clone was seen once. The chain links TRBV9 to TRBJ2-1; 10 nucleotides line up with TRBD1. This CDR3 contains 16 residues. Trimming removed 0 bases from V and 9 bases from J; junction bases left unmatched: 9. Germline assignment: CDR1 SGDLS and CDR2 YYNGEE. The CDR3 loop is CASSVGGDRGLGEQFF. The CDR3 DNA reads TGTGCCAGCAGCGTAGGAGGGGACAGGGGACTGGGTGAGCAGTTCTTC.

V and J are TRBV9 and TRBJ2-7; 13 nucleotides agree with TRBD2. V dropped 4 bases and J dropped 7; count of bases not matched to a gene: 11. Germline V gene sequence: CDR1 SGDLS, CDR2 YYNGEE. This CDR3 is 16 amino acids long. As DNA, the CDR3 is TGTGCCAGCAGCTCCGGGACTAGCGGGAAGGGCCTGGAGCAGTACGTC. This encodes CASSSGTSGKGLEQYV.